These T cell receptor beta chains were read from a single sample in a study of blood T cell repertoires in COVID-19. Profiled with immunoSEQ multiplex PCR; TCRdb holds only in-frame clones, not every one. Altogether 250,000 to 300,000 clones are present, 88% being singletons, with the ten largest covering approximately 2%. Sequenced material: PBMCs or T cells enriched from blood (not recorded which). The receptors were sampled from a woman aged 55-70 years in a cohort exposed to, infected with or recovered from COVID-19 (not recorded which). Both conserved end residues are part of each CDR3. Fields, in order: J gene, clone size, D gene, CDR3 length, V gene, CDR3 protein, CDR3 DNA. D genes are given only for firm matches. Only part of the rows carry a size: once, few, many, or a class if the clone is expanded.

TRBJ1-5 | once | NA | 21 | TRBV21-1 | CASSGRPSCVWGGLCNQPQHF | TGTGCCAGCAGCGGTCGGCCGAGTTGCGTTTGGGGGGGTCTCTGCAATCAGCCCCAGCATTTT
TRBJ1-2 | once | NA | 13 | TRBV5-6 | CASSFQGDYGYTF | TGTGCCAGCAGCTTCCAGGGCGACTATGGCTACACCTTC
TRBJ2-7 | NA | TRBD2 | 15 | TRBV5-1 | CASSLMVAGSYEQYF | TGCGCCAGCAGCTTGATGGTAGCGGGAAGCTACGAGCAGTACTTC
TRBJ2-7 | NA | NA | 13 | TRBV28 | CASRRGGGYEQYF | TGTGCCAGCCGGAGGGGGGGAGGCTACGAGCAGTACTTC
TRBJ1-1 | NA | NA | 14 | TRBV11-3 | CASSLGRMNTEAFF | TGTGCCAGCAGCTTAGGCAGGATGAACACTGAAGCTTTCTTT
TRBJ1-1 | NA | TRBD1 | 14 | TRBV5-6 | CASSFGTGLREAFF | TGTGCCAGCAGCTTTGGGACAGGCCTTCGTGAAGCTTTCTTT
TRBJ2-2 | NA | NA | 13 | TRBV19 | CASSNRVTGELFF | TGTGCCAGTAGTAACAGGGTAACCGGGGAGCTGTTTTTT
TRBJ1-2 | NA | TRBD1 | 14 | TRBV7-8 | CASSPGQGAYGYTF | TGTGCCAGCAGCCCAGGACAGGGGGCGTATGGCTACACCTTC
TRBJ2-7 | NA | TRBD2 | 16 | TRBV11-2 | CASSLSGVAGTYEQYF | TGTGCCAGCAGCTTATCGGGTGTAGCGGGGACCTACGAGCAGTACTTC
TRBJ1-1 | NA | TRBD1 | 19 | TRBV19 | CASSISLRQGFLINTEAFF | TGTGCCAGTAGTATTAGCCTACGACAGGGGTTCTTGATTAACACTGAAGCTTTCTTT
TRBJ2-2 | NA | NA | 15 | TRBV4-2 | CASSQEGSNTGELFF | TGTGCCAGCAGCCAAGAAGGGAGTAACACCGGGGAGCTGTTTTTT